This T cell receptor beta chain derives from a study of regulatory T cells in long-lasting Graves disease. This clonotype was detected many times. What it binds is not known. Arm-PCR of CDR3 regions and iRepertoire HTBI primers were used to build TCR beta libraries. TCRdb re-derived calls from the multiplex PCR reads in MiXCR, one entry per CDR3 protein. Of about 400,000 distinct CDR3 sequences in the sample, approximately 16% were seen once. Notes on the study in general: TCR diversity was lower in persistent Graves' patients (versus newly diagnosed ones).

Looked up from germline, CDR1 is LNHDA and CDR2 is SQIVND (reference sequence). The CDR3 runs 16 residues. Trimming left V 3 bases short and J 3 bases short, with 14 bases between. Indicated time point: newly diagnosed GD, antithyroid drugs for less than 3 months. Isolated PBMC RNA provided the starting material for the TCR library. These data were likewise used in another study, on T cells in Graves' hyperthyroidism and ophthalmopathy. Per that study: No progression to ophthalmopathy during 18 months of follow-up defined stable disease.

The TCR comes from a middle-aged woman with Graves disease. The sample was peripheral blood mononuclear cells (PBMCs), taken at new diagnosis, from a patient treated with antithyroid drugs. The J gene is TRBJ1-4, the V gene TRBV19; a weak D match, TRBD1 (5 bases). The CDR3 DNA sequence: TGTGCCAGTAGTATCTGGGGGAATCAGGCTAATGAAAAACTGTTTTTT. Protein: CASSIWGNQANEKLFF.